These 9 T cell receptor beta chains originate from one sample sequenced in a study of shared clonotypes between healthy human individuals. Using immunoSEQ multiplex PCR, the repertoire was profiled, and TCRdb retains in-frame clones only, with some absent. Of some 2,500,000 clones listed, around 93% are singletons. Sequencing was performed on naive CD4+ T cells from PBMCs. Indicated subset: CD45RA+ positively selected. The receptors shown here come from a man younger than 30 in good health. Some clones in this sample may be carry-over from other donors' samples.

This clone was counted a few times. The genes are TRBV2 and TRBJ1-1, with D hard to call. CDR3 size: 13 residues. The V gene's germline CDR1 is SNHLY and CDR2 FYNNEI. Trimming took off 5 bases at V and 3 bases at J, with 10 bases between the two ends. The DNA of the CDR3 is TGTGCCAGCAGTTACGCGATGGACACTGAAGCTTTCTTT. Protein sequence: CASSYAMDTEAFF.

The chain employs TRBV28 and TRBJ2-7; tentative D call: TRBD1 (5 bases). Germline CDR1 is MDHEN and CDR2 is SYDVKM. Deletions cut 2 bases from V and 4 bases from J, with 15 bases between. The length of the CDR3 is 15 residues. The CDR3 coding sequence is TGTGCCAGCAGTTTAAACTCCGTGTCAGGGTACGAGCAGTACTTC. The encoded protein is CASSLNSVSGYEQYF.

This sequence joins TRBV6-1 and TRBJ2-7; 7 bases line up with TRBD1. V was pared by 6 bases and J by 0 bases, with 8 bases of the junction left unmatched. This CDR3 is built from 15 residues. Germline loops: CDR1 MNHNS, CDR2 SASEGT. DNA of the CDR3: TGTGCCAGCAGGACCTCCGGGACAGACTCCTACGAGCAGTACTTC. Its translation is CASRTSGTDSYEQYF.

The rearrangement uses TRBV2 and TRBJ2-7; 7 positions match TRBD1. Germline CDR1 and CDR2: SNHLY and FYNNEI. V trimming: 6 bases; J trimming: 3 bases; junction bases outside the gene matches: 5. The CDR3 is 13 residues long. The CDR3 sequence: CASSLGQNYEQYF. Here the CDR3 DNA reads TGTGCCAGCAGCCTGGGACAGAACTACGAGCAGTACTTC.

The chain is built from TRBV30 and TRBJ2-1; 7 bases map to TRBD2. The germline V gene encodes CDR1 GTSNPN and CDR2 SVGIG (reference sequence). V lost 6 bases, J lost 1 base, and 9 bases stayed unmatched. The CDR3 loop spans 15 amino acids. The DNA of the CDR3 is TGTGCCTGCCACCCTAGCGGCCGTTCCTACAATGAGCAGTTCTTC. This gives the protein CACHPSGRSYNEQFF.

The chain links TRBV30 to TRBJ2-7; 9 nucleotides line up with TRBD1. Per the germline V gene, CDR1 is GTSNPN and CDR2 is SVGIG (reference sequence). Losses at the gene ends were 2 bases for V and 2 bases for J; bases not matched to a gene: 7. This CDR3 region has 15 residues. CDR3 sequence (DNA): TGTGCCTGGAGTCGACCGGGACAGGGTCCCTACGAGCAGTACTTC. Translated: CAWSRPGQGPYEQYF.

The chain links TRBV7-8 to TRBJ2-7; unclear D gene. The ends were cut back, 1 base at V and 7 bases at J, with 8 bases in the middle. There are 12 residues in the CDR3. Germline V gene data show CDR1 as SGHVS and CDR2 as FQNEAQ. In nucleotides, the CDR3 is TGTGCCAGCAGCTTAGTTGGTTCTGAGCAGTACTTC. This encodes CASSLVGSEQYF.

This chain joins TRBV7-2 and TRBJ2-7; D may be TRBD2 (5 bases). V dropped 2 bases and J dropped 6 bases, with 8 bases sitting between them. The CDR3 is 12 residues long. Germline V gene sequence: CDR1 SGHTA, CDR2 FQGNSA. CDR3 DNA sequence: TGTGCCAGCAGCTTAATAGCGCCCGAGCAGTACTTC. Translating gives CASSLIAPEQYF.

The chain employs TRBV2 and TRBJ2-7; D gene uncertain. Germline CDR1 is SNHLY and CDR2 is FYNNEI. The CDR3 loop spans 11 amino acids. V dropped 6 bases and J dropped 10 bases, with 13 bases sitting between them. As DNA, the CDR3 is TGTGCCAGCAGCCCTATGGCCCCACAGTACTTC. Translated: CASSPMAPQYF.